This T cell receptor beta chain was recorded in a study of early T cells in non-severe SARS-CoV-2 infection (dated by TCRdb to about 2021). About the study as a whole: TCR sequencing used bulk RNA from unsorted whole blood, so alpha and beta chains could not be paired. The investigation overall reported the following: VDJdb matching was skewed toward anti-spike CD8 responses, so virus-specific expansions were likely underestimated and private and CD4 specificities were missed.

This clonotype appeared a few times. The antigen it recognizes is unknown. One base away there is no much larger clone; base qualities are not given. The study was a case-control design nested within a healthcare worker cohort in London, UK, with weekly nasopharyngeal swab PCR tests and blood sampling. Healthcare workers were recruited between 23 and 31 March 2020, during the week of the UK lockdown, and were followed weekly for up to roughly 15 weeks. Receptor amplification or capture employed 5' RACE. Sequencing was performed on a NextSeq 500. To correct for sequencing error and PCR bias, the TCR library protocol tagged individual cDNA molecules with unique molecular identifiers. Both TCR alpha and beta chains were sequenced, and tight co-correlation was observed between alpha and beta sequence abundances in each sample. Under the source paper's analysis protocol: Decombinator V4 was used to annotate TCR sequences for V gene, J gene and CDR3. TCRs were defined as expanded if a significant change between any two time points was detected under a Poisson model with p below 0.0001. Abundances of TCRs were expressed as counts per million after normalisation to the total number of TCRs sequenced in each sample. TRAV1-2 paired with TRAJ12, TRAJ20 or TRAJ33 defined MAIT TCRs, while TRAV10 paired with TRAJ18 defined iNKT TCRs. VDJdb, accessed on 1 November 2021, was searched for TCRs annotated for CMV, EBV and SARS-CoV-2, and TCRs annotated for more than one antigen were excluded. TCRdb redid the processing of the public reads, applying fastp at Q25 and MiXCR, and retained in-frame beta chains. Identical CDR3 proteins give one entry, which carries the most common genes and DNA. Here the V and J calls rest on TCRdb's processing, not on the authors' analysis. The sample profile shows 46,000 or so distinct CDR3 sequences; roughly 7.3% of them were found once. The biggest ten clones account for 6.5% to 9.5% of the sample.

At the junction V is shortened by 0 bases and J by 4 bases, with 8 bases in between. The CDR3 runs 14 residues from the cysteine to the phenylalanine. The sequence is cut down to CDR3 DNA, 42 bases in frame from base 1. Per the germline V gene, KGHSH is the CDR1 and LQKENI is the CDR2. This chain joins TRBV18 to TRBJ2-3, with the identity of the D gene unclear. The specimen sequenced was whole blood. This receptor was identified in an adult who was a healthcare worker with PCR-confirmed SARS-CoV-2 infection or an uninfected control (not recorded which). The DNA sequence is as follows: TGTGCCAGCTCACCACCCCAAATGGCAGATACGCAGTATTTT. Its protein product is CASSPPQMADTQYF.